This TCR beta chain stems from a study of CD8+ T cells in alopecia areata. This clone was observed many times. Following extraction, RNA underwent reverse transcription to cDNA, which served as the sequencing template. This table comes from immunoSEQ multiplex PCR, and its TCRdb copy is limited to in-frame clones, with some not included. The sample shows 150,000 to 200,000 clones, approximately 59% of them seen only once. This CDR3 spans 15 amino acids. V dropped 0 bases and J dropped 5; count of bases not matched to a gene: 0. In germline, CDR1 is PRHDT, CDR2 FYEKMQ (reference sequence). This sample comprised CD4+ T cells sorted from blood, obtained at week 0. The source of this sequence is a human donor with alopecia areata. This chain connects TRBV13 to TRBJ1-6, with TRBD1 identical over 8 bases. The CDR3 DNA reads TGTGCCAGCAGCTTAGGGGGACAGGATAATTCACCCCTCCACTTT. Translated: CASSLGGQDNSPLHF.